Given below is one T cell receptor (beta chain) in context. The data belong to a study of blood T cell repertoires in COVID-19. Overall study context: Material from acute and convalescent COVID-19 was sourced from the United States, Italy and Spain.

Those enrolled in Seattle joined during active infection and were followed longitudinally afterward. The protocol was immunoSEQ multiplex PCR, while the TCRdb copy is restricted to in-frame clones and leaves out a portion. The sample contains 150,000 to 190,000 clones, roughly 81% of which appear only once. The specimen was peripheral blood. The receptor was derived from a woman aged 60-75 years with COVID-19, enrolled during active disease.

The CDR3 protein is CASSPGQAYTGELFF. The CDR3 DNA reads as TGTGCCAGCTCACCGGGACAGGCCTACACCGGGGAGCTGTTTTTT. V and J are TRBV18 and TRBJ2-2; 8 bases are a match to TRBD1. This CDR3 spans 15 amino acids. Germline V CDR1 and CDR2: KGHSH, LQKENI. V lost 3 bases and J lost 3; bases outside the gene matches: 3.